This T cell receptor beta chain was recovered during a study of Graves' ophthalmopathy and Graves' hyperthyroidism. Background on the study: The authors collected peripheral blood at initial diagnosis, before any treatment. Study-wide findings and caveats: In blood appeared most of the expanded thyroid clonotypes whose frequency exceeded 0.001.

The CDR3 spans 10 residues. The V gene end was trimmed by 8 bases and the J gene end by 6 bases; junction bases not matched to a gene: 1. The V gene's germline CDR1 is MDHEN and CDR2 SYDVKM. Symptoms, serum thyroxine and TRAb, thyroid ultrasound, and orbital computed tomography formed the diagnostic basis. The PBMC fraction was derived from under 11 ml of fresh peripheral blood. This clonotype appeared a few times. No antigen is known for it. Amplification of TCR beta CDR3 regions used RNA transcripts. The first round was an RT-PCR with HTBI primers, and the second round was a multiplex PCR. TCRdb reprocessed the multiplex PCR reads with MiXCR, giving one entry per CDR3 protein. The repertoire holds about 220,000 distinct CDR3 sequences, 20% to 25% seen once, with about 46% in the top ten.

The chain recombines TRBV28 with TRBJ2-7; 7 positions agree with TRBD2. Sequenced input: peripheral blood. The TCR comes from a woman in her 50s with Graves' ophthalmopathy. For the CDR3, the DNA is TGTGCCAGCGGGGGGGGCGAGCAGTACTTC. Amino acid sequence: CASGGGEQYF.